Below are 15 T cell receptor beta chains sequenced from a single sample in a study of T cells after posttransplantation cyclophosphamide. Sequencing was performed with immunoSEQ multiplex PCR; in TCRdb, only in-frame clones are kept and a portion is missing. The table shows 9,000 to 10,000 clones, with roughly 90% occurring only once. Controls had myeloablative marrow grafts with methotrexate and calcineurin inhibitor, sampled at 1 year. This specimen was PBMCs, taken after an allogeneic stem cell transplant with a calcineurin inhibitor and methotrexate. These receptors were collected from a male patient between 25 and 40 years old who received an allogeneic stem cell transplant from an unrelated donor, was CMV-positive, and had no GVHD. Some of these T cells may belong to the graft donor.

The genes are TRBV7-2 and TRBJ2-7; 9 nucleotides match TRBD1. CDR1 and CDR2 from the germline V gene are SGHTA and FQGNSA. The CDR3 is 16 amino acids. V gave up 1 base and J gave up 2 bases; unmatched junction bases: 6. The CDR3 protein is CASSLGSGTGPYEQYF. DNA for the CDR3: TGTGCCAGCAGCTTAGGCTCCGGGACAGGGCCCTACGAGCAGTACTTC. Supplemented by reference TRBV7-2 and TRBJ2-7, the full variable domain reads GAGVSQSPSNKVTEKGKDVELRCDPISGHTALYWYRQSLGQGLEFLIYFQGNSAPDKSGLPSDRFSAERTGGSVSTLTIQRTQQEDSAVYLCASSLGSGTGPYEQYFGPGTRLTVT.

The rearrangement joins TRBV7-2 to TRBJ2-5; tentative D call: TRBD1 (5 bases). Germline V gives CDR1 SGHTA, CDR2 FQGNSA. Trimming took 2 bases from V and 1 from J, leaving 11 bases between them. The CDR3 extends over 15 amino acids. The CDR3 coding sequence is TGTGCCAGCAGCTTATACCCACAGGCCCAAGAGACCCAGTACTTC. Amino acids: CASSLYPQAQETQYF.

The V call is TRBV5-1, the J call TRBJ2-2; the match to TRBD2 covers 8 bases. Germline V gene sequence: CDR1 SGHRS, CDR2 YFSETQ. The length of the CDR3 is 18 residues. Trimming removed 0 bases from V and 4 bases from J; junction bases left unmatched: 11. DNA of the CDR3: TGCGCCAGCAGCTTGGCCAGTCGCACTAGCGGCTTCACCGGGGAGCTGTTTTTT. Its translation is CASSLASRTSGFTGELFF.

The chain carries TRBV5-1 and TRBJ2-5; 11 positions match TRBD2. V lost 0 bases to trimming and J lost 1 base; unmatched junction nucleotides: 2. The CDR3 covers 16 residues. Germline CDR1 is SGHRS and CDR2 is YFSETQ. This CDR3 reads CASSLAGTSGQETQYF. In DNA, the CDR3 is TGCGCCAGCAGCTTGGCCGGGACTAGCGGCCAAGAGACCCAGTACTTC.

The chain is built from TRBV18 and TRBJ2-5, with D perhaps TRBD1 (5 bases). Trimming shortened V by 3 bases and J by 4 bases, and 9 bases separated the two germline ends. Germline V gives CDR1 KGHSH, CDR2 LQKENI. This CDR3 comprises 13 residues. CDR3 in amino acids: CASSPRVGETQYF. The CDR3 region has the DNA TGTGCCAGCTCACCCAGGGTCGGAGAGACCCAGTACTTC.

This chain uses TRBV7-9 with TRBJ2-5, with 7 bases fitting TRBD2. CDR3 size: 15 residues. V lost 4 bases, J lost 4 bases, and 9 bases stayed unmatched. Germline-derived CDR1 and CDR2 are SEHNR and FQNEAQ (reference sequence). The CDR3 bases are TGTGCCAGCAGCTCGTCGAGGACTAGTAGAGAGACCCAGTACTTC. This translates into CASSSSRTSRETQYF.

The rearrangement joins TRBV5-5 to TRBJ1-5, with D unclear. The germline V gene has CDR1 SGHKS and CDR2 YYEKEE (reference sequence). V was shortened by 0 bases and J by 4 bases, with 11 bases between the two germline ends. The CDR3 is made up of 15 amino acids. The CDR3 DNA sequence: TGTGCCAGCAGCTTGGGTTGGGCTGGGAATCAGCCCCAGCATTTT. Protein product: CASSLGWAGNQPQHF. Filled out from reference TRBV5-5 and TRBJ1-5, the complete variable domain reads DAGVTQSPTHLIKTRGQQVTLRCSPISGHKSVSWYQQVLGQGPQFIFQYYEKEERGRGNFPDRFSARQFPNYSSELNVNALLLGDSALYLCASSLGWAGNQPQHFGDGTRLSIL.

This clone showed up just once. The rearrangement joins TRBV4-2 to TRBJ1-2; no clear D gene. Trimming removed 4 bases from V and 0 bases from J, with 12 bases in between. Per the germline V gene, CDR1 is LGHNA and CDR2 is YNFKEQ. The CDR3 runs to 15 residues. CDR3 coding DNA: TGTGCCAGCAGCCCCAATAGTATCGCTAACTATGGCTACACCTTC. Its protein product is CASSPNSIANYGYTF.

This clone has a single count. This chain joins TRBV7-2 and TRBJ1-2, with D possibly TRBD1 on 5 matching bases. V dropped 3 bases and J dropped 1 base, with 9 bases sitting between them. Per the germline V gene, CDR1 is SGHTA and CDR2 is FQGNSA. The CDR3 has 14 residues. CDR3 bases: TGTGCCAGCAGCTTTCAGGGACTTAACTATGGCTACACCTTC. This sequence encodes CASSFQGLNYGYTF. The full variable domain, with the rest looked up from reference TRBV7-2 and TRBJ1-2, is GAGVSQSPSNKVTEKGKDVELRCDPISGHTALYWYRQSLGQGLEFLIYFQGNSAPDKSGLPSDRFSAERTGGSVSTLTIQRTQQEDSAVYLCASSFQGLNYGYTFGSGTRLTVV.

CDR3 sequence: CASSFFSGAADTQYF. The CDR3 DNA follows: TGTGCCAGCAGCTTTTTTAGCGGGGCGGCAGATACGCAGTATTTT. This chain uses TRBV7-8 with TRBJ2-3; 8 bases align to TRBD2. CDR1 SGHVS and CDR2 FQNEAQ come from the germline V gene. Losses at the gene ends were 3 bases for V and 4 bases for J; bases not matched to a gene: 6. The CDR3 has 15 amino acids. Using reference TRBV7-8 and TRBJ2-3 for the parts outside the CDR3, the full variable domain is GAGVSQSPRYKVAKRGQDVALRCDPISGHVSLFWYQQALGQGPEFLTYFQNEAQLDKSGLPSDRFFAERPEGSVSTLKIQRTQQEDSAVYLCASSFFSGAADTQYFGPGTRLTVL.

The V gene is TRBV27, the J gene TRBJ1-2, with D tentatively TRBD1 (5 bases). The length of the CDR3 is 13 residues. Trimming removed 5 bases at V and 4 bases at J, with 11 bases between. Germline V gives CDR1 MNHEY, CDR2 SMNVEV (reference sequence). CDR3 region: CASSLRGSYGYTF. CDR3 bases: TGTGCCAGCAGTCTTAGGGGCAGCTATGGCTACACCTTC.

Written as DNA, the CDR3 is TGTGCCAGCAGCGTTTCGGGTCTCAGGGACAATGAGCAGTTCTTC. Its translation is CASSVSGLRDNEQFF. The gene calls are TRBV7-2 and TRBJ2-1; D is possibly TRBD1 (5 bases). The CDR3 is 15 residues long. V shed 5 bases and J shed 5 bases, with 16 bases lying between them. Per the germline V gene, CDR1 is SGHTA and CDR2 is FQGNSA. The complete variable domain, with remaining parts taken from reference TRBV7-2 and TRBJ2-1, reads GAGVSQSPSNKVTEKGKDVELRCDPISGHTALYWYRQSLGQGLEFLIYFQGNSAPDKSGLPSDRFSAERTGGSVSTLTIQRTQQEDSAVYLCASSVSGLRDNEQFFGPGTRLTVL.

The chain couples TRBV30 to TRBJ1-6; 7 nucleotides line up with TRBD1. The CDR3 contains 14 residues. V dropped 6 bases and J dropped 7; count of bases not matched to a gene: 9. Germline V lookup: CDR1 GTSNPN, CDR2 SVGIG (reference sequence). The CDR3 sequence: CACGLGQPNSPLHF. The CDR3, as DNA: TGTGCCTGCGGCCTGGGACAGCCGAATTCACCCCTCCACTTT.

The V and J genes are TRBV6-1 and TRBJ2-3; 7 bases are a match to TRBD2. The CDR3 consists of 18 residues. The germline V gene encodes CDR1 MNHNS and CDR2 SASEGT. Losses at the gene ends were 0 bases for V and 4 bases for J; bases not matched to a gene: 13. CDR3 DNA: TGTGCCAGCAGTGAAGCGGGCTGGGGAGCGGGACGGGCAGATACGCAGTATTTT. As protein: CASSEAGWGAGRADTQYF.

The gene calls are TRBV20-1 and TRBJ1-2; 7 bases are shared with TRBD1. The germline V gene has CDR1 DFQATT and CDR2 SNEGSKA (reference sequence). This CDR3 is 11 amino acids long. V shed 7 bases, J shed 6 bases, and the junction held 5 bases outside the gene matches. This CDR3 is CSVTGEDGYTF. The CDR3 DNA reads as TGCAGTGTAACAGGGGAGGATGGCTACACCTTC.